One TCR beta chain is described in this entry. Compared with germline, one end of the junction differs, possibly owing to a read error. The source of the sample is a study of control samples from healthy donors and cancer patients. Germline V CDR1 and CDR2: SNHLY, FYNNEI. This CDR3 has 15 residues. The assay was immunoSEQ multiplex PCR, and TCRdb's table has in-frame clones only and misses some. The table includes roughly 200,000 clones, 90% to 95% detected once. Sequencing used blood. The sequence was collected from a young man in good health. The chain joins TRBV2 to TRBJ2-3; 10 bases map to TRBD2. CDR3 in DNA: TGTGCCAGCAGGGAAGGGACTAGCGCGGCAGATACGCAGTATTTT. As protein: CASREGTSAADTQYF.